This is a list of T cell receptor beta chains from one sample in a study of blood T cell repertoires in COVID-19. Profiled with immunoSEQ multiplex PCR; TCRdb holds only in-frame clones, not every one. The table has 140,000 or so clones, more than 75% seen once; the top ten hold around 5%. Sequenced sample: peripheral blood. All receptors come from a woman between 65 and 79 years old with COVID-19, enrolled during active disease. Each CDR3 is given with its conserved first and last residue. D genes are given only for firm matches. Some rows mark clone size as missing; the rest say once, few, many or name a class of expanded clone.

J: TRBJ1-2; V: TRBV3-1/TRBV3-2; D: NA; size: few; DNA: TGTGCCAGCAGCCAAGTAGCAGGGATTGGCTACACCTTC; CDR3: CASSQVAGIGYTF
J: TRBJ1-1; V: TRBV6-2/TRBV6-3; D: NA; size: NA; DNA: TGTGCCAGCAGTTACTCGCAAAGGAGGGTTGAAGCTTTCTTT; CDR3: CASSYSQRRVEAFF
J: TRBJ2-7; V: TRBV6-5; D: TRBD2; size: many; DNA: TGTGCCAGCAGTTCTCCGAGCGGGGTAACCGACGAGCAGTACTTC; CDR3: CASSSPSGVTDEQYF
J: TRBJ1-1; V: TRBV6-5; D: NA; size: NA; DNA: TGTGCCAGCAGGAACAGGGAAGGGGAAACTGAAGCTTTCTTT; CDR3: CASRNREGETEAFF
J: TRBJ1-3; V: TRBV29-1; D: NA; size: NA; DNA: TGCAGCGCGACAGGCACGGGAAACACCATATATTTT; CDR3: CSATGTGNTIYF
J: TRBJ2-4; V: TRBV5-1; D: TRBD2; size: NA; DNA: TGCGCCAGCAGCGGGGCGGGGGTAGCAAACATTCAGTACTTC; CDR3: CASSGAGVANIQYF
J: TRBJ2-7; V: TRBV5-1; D: NA; size: NA; DNA: TGCGCCAGCAGCCCATCACAGGGTGGTGGCTACGAGCAGTACTTC; CDR3: CASSPSQGGGYEQYF
J: TRBJ2-7; V: TRBV28; D: TRBD2; size: NA; DNA: TGTGCCAGCAGCTCCCCGGGGACTAGTTTTTACGAGCAGTACTTC; CDR3: CASSSPGTSFYEQYF
J: TRBJ2-1; V: TRBV2; D: TRBD2; size: NA; DNA: TGTGCCAGCAGGGAGCGGGGGGGCCCATACAATGAGCAGTTCTTC; CDR3: CASRERGGPYNEQFF
J: TRBJ1-2; V: TRBV3-1/TRBV3-2; D: NA; size: NA; DNA: TGTGCCAGCAGCCCGGAGGCTAGAGGTGGCTACACCTTC; CDR3: CASSPEARGGYTF
J: TRBJ1-2; V: TRBV7-6; D: NA; size: NA; DNA: TGTGCCAGCAGCTTCGGAGCTAACTATGGCTACACCTTC; CDR3: CASSFGANYGYTF
J: TRBJ1-2; V: TRBV30; D: NA; size: NA; DNA: TGTGCCTGGAGTGTAATCGATGGCTACACCTTC; CDR3: CAWSVIDGYTF
J: TRBJ2-7; V: TRBV15; D: NA; size: NA; DNA: TGTGCCACCAGCAGAGTAAAGGGGGGGCTTAACGAGCAGTACTTC; CDR3: CATSRVKGGLNEQYF
J: TRBJ2-7; V: TRBV28; D: TRBD1; size: NA; DNA: TGTGCCAGCAGCCCCCGGGACAGGGGATCGAGATACGAGCAGTACTTC; CDR3: CASSPRDRGSRYEQYF
J: TRBJ1-1; V: TRBV5-5; D: TRBD1; size: NA; DNA: TGTGCCAGCCGGGGACAGGGGGCTCTGAACACTGAAGCTTTCTTT; CDR3: CASRGQGALNTEAFF
J: TRBJ2-2; V: TRBV19; D: NA; size: NA; DNA: TGTGCCAGTAGTATCCCACAGGGCAGCGGGGAGCTGTTTTTT; CDR3: CASSIPQGSGELFF
J: TRBJ2-7; V: TRBV29-1; D: TRBD1; size: NA; DNA: TGCAGCGTTGAGGGGACAGGGGAGAGTGTCCACTACGAGCAGTACTTC; CDR3: CSVEGTGESVHYEQYF
J: TRBJ1-3; V: TRBV3-1/TRBV3-2; D: NA; size: NA; DNA: TGTGCCAGCAGCCAACACGGGACTTCGAACGGTGGAAACACCATATATTTT; CDR3: CASSQHGTSNGGNTIYF
J: TRBJ1-2; V: TRBV19; D: TRBD1; size: NA; DNA: TGTGCCAGTAGTATAGAGAACAGGGGGAGAGATGGCTACACCTTC; CDR3: CASSIENRGRDGYTF
J: TRBJ1-1; V: TRBV6-5; D: NA; size: NA; DNA: TGTGCCAGCAGCCCCGACGGGGGGGATCCCACTGAAGCTTTCTTT; CDR3: CASSPDGGDPTEAFF
J: TRBJ2-7; V: TRBV6-5; D: NA; size: NA; DNA: TGTGCCAGCAGTCGGGACTGGGGAACGAACGAGCAGTACTTC; CDR3: CASSRDWGTNEQYF
J: TRBJ2-3; V: TRBV4-3; D: TRBD2; size: NA; DNA: TGCGCCAGCAGCCAAGATGCGGGGGGTCAGGGGAGGGCAGATACGCAGTATTTT; CDR3: CASSQDAGGQGRADTQYF
J: TRBJ1-6; V: TRBV5-5; D: NA; size: NA; DNA: TGTGCCAGCAGCCTGGCCGCCGGGACATCGGATTCACCCCTCCACTTT; CDR3: CASSLAAGTSDSPLHF
J: TRBJ1-1; V: TRBV5-4; D: TRBD1; size: few; DNA: TGTGCCAGCAGCTTTGGACAGGGGGCGAACACTGAAGCTTTCTTT; CDR3: CASSFGQGANTEAFF
J: TRBJ1-5; V: TRBV15; D: TRBD1; size: NA; DNA: TGTGCCACCAGCGGATTGGACAGGTCTGGCAATCAGCCCCAGCATTTT; CDR3: CATSGLDRSGNQPQHF
J: TRBJ1-1; V: TRBV28; D: NA; size: once; DNA: TGTGCCAGCAGTTTAGCCGGGTCGGACACTGAAGCTTTCTTT; CDR3: CASSLAGSDTEAFF
J: TRBJ2-7; V: TRBV27; D: TRBD2; size: NA; DNA: TGTGCCAGCAGTTATTCATCCGCGAGCGGGGGTTTGCCATACGAGCAGTACTTC; CDR3: CASSYSSASGGLPYEQYF
J: TRBJ2-5; V: TRBV19; D: TRBD1; size: NA; DNA: TGTGCCAGTAGGGGACAGGGGGCCGCAGAGACCCAGTACTTC; CDR3: CASRGQGAAETQYF
J: TRBJ1-1; V: TRBV5-1; D: NA; size: NA; DNA: TGCGCCAGCAGCAAACAGGGTCTCACTGAAGCTTTCTTT; CDR3: CASSKQGLTEAFF
J: TRBJ1-2; V: TRBV5-6; D: TRBD1; size: NA; DNA: TGTGCCAGCAGCCGAGACGGGACAGGCTATGGCTACACCTTC; CDR3: CASSRDGTGYGYTF
J: TRBJ1-6; V: TRBV10-2; D: TRBD1; size: NA; DNA: TGCGCCAGCAGTGAGTTACAGGGGGATAGAAATTCACCCCTCCACTTT; CDR3: CASSELQGDRNSPLHF
J: TRBJ2-3; V: TRBV7-2; D: TRBD2; size: NA; DNA: TGTGCCAGCAACGGACGGGGGGGAGGCACAGATACGCAGTATTTT; CDR3: CASNGRGGGTDTQYF
J: TRBJ1-2; V: TRBV7-9; D: TRBD1; size: NA; DNA: TGTGCCAGCAGCGCTCAGGGGGGTGGCTACACCTTC; CDR3: CASSAQGGGYTF
J: TRBJ1-5; V: TRBV19; D: NA; size: once; DNA: TGTGCCAGTCAAGGTGGGCTCGCAAGCAATCAGCCCCAGCATTTT; CDR3: CASQGGLASNQPQHF
J: TRBJ1-6; V: TRBV27; D: NA; size: NA; DNA: TGTGCCAGCAGTTTCCAGACAGGAGATTCACCCCTCCACTTT; CDR3: CASSFQTGDSPLHF
J: TRBJ1-2; V: TRBV5-6; D: NA; size: NA; DNA: TGTGCCAGCAGCAGCTGGGGGGGAGACTCAGGCGGCTACACCTTC; CDR3: CASSSWGGDSGGYTF
J: TRBJ2-7; V: TRBV7-9; D: TRBD2; size: NA; DNA: TGTGCCAGCAGCTTAGCGCCTAGCGGGGGGGCAAGCGAGCAGTACTTC; CDR3: CASSLAPSGGASEQYF
J: TRBJ1-4; V: TRBV16; D: NA; size: NA; DNA: TGTGCCAGCAGCCAATCGTCAGCGATGACTAATGAAAAACTGTTTTTT; CDR3: CASSQSSAMTNEKLFF
J: TRBJ1-2; V: TRBV19; D: NA; size: NA; DNA: TGTGCCAGTAGACCCCTGGGGAGGGCCTATGGCTACACCTTC; CDR3: CASRPLGRAYGYTF
J: TRBJ1-6; V: TRBV6-1; D: TRBD1; size: NA; DNA: TGTGCCAGCAGTGAAGCTGACAGGGAGCCCTCCTATAATTCACCCCTCCACTTT; CDR3: CASSEADREPSYNSPLHF
J: TRBJ1-1; V: TRBV5-8; D: NA; size: NA; DNA: TGTGCCAGCCGGCAGGCCGTATCAGAAGCTTTCTTT; CDR3: CASRQAVSEAFF
J: TRBJ2-3; V: TRBV24-1; D: TRBD1; size: NA; DNA: TGTGCCACTCGGGACAGGCGCACATATACGCAGTATTTT; CDR3: CATRDRRTYTQYF
J: TRBJ2-3; V: TRBV30; D: NA; size: NA; DNA: TGTGCCTGGAGTCGGGTGGGCGGGGGCACAGATACGCAGTATTTT; CDR3: CAWSRVGGGTDTQYF
J: TRBJ1-3; V: TRBV4-3; D: NA; size: NA; DNA: TGCGCCAGCAGCCAAGATCTTTGGACACGCTCTGGAAACACCATATATTTT; CDR3: CASSQDLWTRSGNTIYF
J: TRBJ1-2; V: TRBV5-5; D: TRBD1; size: once; DNA: TGTGCCAGCAGCCCCGGGACAGGGGGTGTCTATGGCTACACCTTC; CDR3: CASSPGTGGVYGYTF
J: TRBJ1-2; V: TRBV28; D: TRBD1; size: NA; DNA: TGTGCCAGCAGTCCCGGGACAGGGTATGAGGGCTACACCTTC; CDR3: CASSPGTGYEGYTF
J: TRBJ2-7; V: TRBV5-6; D: TRBD2; size: few; DNA: TGTGCCAGCAGCTTTAGCGGGGGTGGCTACGAGCAGTACTTC; CDR3: CASSFSGGGYEQYF
J: TRBJ2-7; V: TRBV27; D: TRBD1; size: NA; DNA: TGTGCCAGCAGTAGGACAGGGGGCTCCTACGAGCAGTACTTC; CDR3: CASSRTGGSYEQYF